The text below deals with one T cell receptor (beta chain). The table lists this clone with a few counts. The specificity of this receptor is unknown. No much larger clonotype is one base removed from it; base qualities were not supplied. This entry is derived from a study of blood T cell repertoires in COVID-19 (TCRdb year 2020). As for the study more broadly: Samples covering the acute and convalescent phases of COVID-19 were provided by collaborators in the United States, Italy and Spain. Samples came from the ongoing ImmuneRACE study (first 160 participants) plus 1,254 subjects from 6 global collaborators. The repertoires were released in a freely available public database intended as a resource for research on the immune response to SARS-CoV-2. The material from the prospective study consisted of cDNA or gDNA derived from T cells, B-cell-depleted T cells, or PBMCs. Nearly every sample came with metadata listing a de-identified subject ID, COVID-19 status, age in years and sex. The dataset comprised deeply sampled blood TCRbeta repertoires from subjects exposed to, actively infected with, or recovered from COVID-19. Where available, HLA class I and class II types were obtained from metadata supplied by the sample provider rather than from assay-based typing. The full study reports these points: How much clinical and demographic metadata was included differed by source and by participant, and the metadata was provided uncurated.

TCRbeta CDR3 regions were amplified from genomic DNA by means of the immunoSEQ Assay, a bias-controlled multiplex PCR. Per the authors' processing: The number of nucleated cells in each sample was estimated by amplification of reference gene primers within the assay. Sequence reads were collapsed and filtered to measure the absolute abundance of every unique TCRbeta CDR3 rearrangement. For each sample, productive Simpson clonality was calculated as the square root of Simpson's diversity index across productive rearrangements. TCRdb stores this immuneACCESS table with in-frame sequences only. Part of the clones is absent; in the studies checked, under half of the shortfall reflects unresolved V genes, and no reason is known for the rest. V, J and clone size are taken as reported in that table, and D and trimming were inferred from the DNA itself. This sample comprises roughly 290,000 clones, over 75% of them detected only once. Clones ranked in the top ten supply around 7.8% of the sample.

A second Seattle source provided samples from volunteer blood donors who had recovered from COVID-19. The collaborating institutions used their own protocols to collect whole blood in K2EDTA tubes. For TCRbeta analysis, collaborators shipped samples as frozen whole blood, isolated PBMCs, or DNA extracted from either of those sample types. The CDR3 sequence holds 12 residues, the cysteine and phenylalanine included. Only CDR3 DNA remains: 36 bases, in frame from the first base. CDR1 SGHRS and CDR2 YFSETQ were looked up in the germline V gene. V gives up 5 bases and J gives up 5 bases, and the segment between their germline ends measures 8 bases.

Recombination joined TRBV5-1 with TRBJ2-1; the D gene is unclear. Sequences were obtained from peripheral blood. The clonotype was recovered from a woman aged 45 to 65 who had recovered from COVID-19. The bases read TGCGCCAGCAGAGTAGCTAACAATGAGCAGTTCTTC. Its product reads: CASRVANNEQFF.